This TCR beta chain was sequenced during a study of T cells in Graves' hyperthyroidism and ophthalmopathy. V shed 3 bases and J shed 8 bases, with 13 bases lying between them. This CDR3 contains 13 residues. In germline, CDR1 is MDHEN, CDR2 SYDVKM. TCR beta CDR3 region amplification was performed from RNA transcripts. First-round RT-PCR with HTBI primers amplified the TCR CDR3 region. A single record per CDR3 protein comes from TCRdb applying MiXCR to the multiplex PCR reads. The sample lists about 620,000 distinct CDR3 sequences; about a sixth were seen once. This clonotype was counted between two and nine times.

The TCR was taken from a young woman with Graves' hyperthyroidism. The J gene is TRBJ1-2, the V gene TRBV28; D might be TRBD1 (5 bases). Input material: blood. This CDR3 reads CASSFSGGWGYTF. The DNA of the CDR3 is TGTGCCAGCAGTTTTTCGGGGGGGTGGGGCTACACCTTC.